This TCR beta chain was captured by sequencing in a study of blood T cell repertoires in COVID-19. Assay used: immunoSEQ multiplex PCR; TCRdb lists only in-frame clones, some missing. The table shows about 130,000 clones, with about nine tenths occurring only once. In Seattle, patients joined the study during active infection and were tracked longitudinally. With 6 bases removed from V and 5 bases from J, the gap between germline ends came to 11 bases. Germline V gene data show CDR1 as MDHEN and CDR2 as SYDVKM. The CDR3 sequence is 13 residues long. Sequencing was performed on peripheral blood. The chain recombines TRBV28 with TRBJ1-5; tentatively, D is TRBD1 (5 bases). The clonotype comes from a woman aged 65 to 85 with COVID-19, enrolled during active disease. CDR3 protein: CASRATGDQPQHF. CDR3 sequence (DNA): TGTGCCAGCAGGGCTACAGGTGATCAGCCCCAGCATTTT. Full variable domain (missing parts from reference TRBV28 and TRBJ1-5): DVKVTQSSRYLVKRTGEKVFLECVQDMDHENMFWYRQDPGLGLRLIYFSYDVKMKEKGDIPEGYSVSREKKERFSLILESASTNQTSMYLCASRATGDQPQHFGDGTRLSIL.